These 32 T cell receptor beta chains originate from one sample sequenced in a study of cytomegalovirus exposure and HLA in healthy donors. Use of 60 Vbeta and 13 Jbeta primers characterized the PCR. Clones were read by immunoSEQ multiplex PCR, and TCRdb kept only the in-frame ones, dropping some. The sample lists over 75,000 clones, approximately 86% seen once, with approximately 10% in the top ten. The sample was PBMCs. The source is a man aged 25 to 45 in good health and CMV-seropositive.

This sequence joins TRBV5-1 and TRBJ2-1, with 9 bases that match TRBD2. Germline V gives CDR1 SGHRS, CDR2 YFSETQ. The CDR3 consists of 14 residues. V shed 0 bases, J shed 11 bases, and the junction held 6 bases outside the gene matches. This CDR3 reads CASSLGLAVTKQFF. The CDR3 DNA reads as TGCGCCAGCAGCTTGGGACTAGCGGTTACTAAGCAGTTCTTC.

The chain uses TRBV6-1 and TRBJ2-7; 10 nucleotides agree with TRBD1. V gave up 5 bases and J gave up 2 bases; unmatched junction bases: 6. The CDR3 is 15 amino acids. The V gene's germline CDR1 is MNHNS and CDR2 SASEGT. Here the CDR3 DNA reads TGTGCCAGCAGTTCACAGGGACAGGGGACCTACGAGCAGTACTTC. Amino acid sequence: CASSSQGQGTYEQYF.

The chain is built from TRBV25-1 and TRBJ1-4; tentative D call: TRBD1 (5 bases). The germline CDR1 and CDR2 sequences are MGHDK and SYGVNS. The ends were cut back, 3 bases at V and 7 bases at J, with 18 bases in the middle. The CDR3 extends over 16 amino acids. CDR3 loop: CASSEVGAVQGEKLFF. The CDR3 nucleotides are TGTGCCAGCAGTGAGGTTGGGGCGGTTCAGGGTGAAAAACTGTTTTTT.

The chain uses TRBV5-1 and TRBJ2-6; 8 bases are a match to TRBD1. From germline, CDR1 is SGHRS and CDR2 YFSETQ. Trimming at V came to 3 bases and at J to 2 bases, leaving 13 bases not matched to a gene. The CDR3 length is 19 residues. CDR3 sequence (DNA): TGCGCCAGCAGCTCAACTGTCCTGGGACAGGTAACTGGGGCCAACGTCCTGACTTTC. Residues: CASSSTVLGQVTGANVLTF.

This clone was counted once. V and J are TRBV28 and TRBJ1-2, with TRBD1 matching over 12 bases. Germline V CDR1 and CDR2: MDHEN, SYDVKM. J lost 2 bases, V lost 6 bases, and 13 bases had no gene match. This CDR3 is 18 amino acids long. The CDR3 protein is CASSTSGQGASPNYGYTF. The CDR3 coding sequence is TGTGCCAGCAGCACATCGGGACAGGGGGCGAGCCCAAACTATGGCTACACCTTC.

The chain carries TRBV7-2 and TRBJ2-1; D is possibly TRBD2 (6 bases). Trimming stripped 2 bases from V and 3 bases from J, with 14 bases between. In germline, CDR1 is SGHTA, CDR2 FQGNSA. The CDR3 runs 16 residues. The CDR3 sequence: CASSLFAGSNYNEQFF. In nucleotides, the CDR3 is TGTGCCAGCAGCTTATTTGCGGGATCGAACTACAATGAGCAGTTCTTC.

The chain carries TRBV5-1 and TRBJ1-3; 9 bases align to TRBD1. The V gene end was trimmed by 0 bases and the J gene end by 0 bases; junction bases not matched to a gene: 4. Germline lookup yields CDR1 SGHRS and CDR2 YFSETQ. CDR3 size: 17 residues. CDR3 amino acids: CASSLGTGANSGNTIYF. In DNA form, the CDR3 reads TGCGCCAGCAGCTTGGGGACAGGGGCGAACTCTGGAAACACCATATATTTT.

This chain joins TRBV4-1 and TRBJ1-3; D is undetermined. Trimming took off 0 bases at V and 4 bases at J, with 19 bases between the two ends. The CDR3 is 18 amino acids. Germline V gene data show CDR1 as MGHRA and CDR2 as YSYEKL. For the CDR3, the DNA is TGCGCCAGCAGCCAAGAAGGCCCCCGAGGGCTGGGCGGAAACACCATATATTTT. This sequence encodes CASSQEGPRGLGGNTIYF.

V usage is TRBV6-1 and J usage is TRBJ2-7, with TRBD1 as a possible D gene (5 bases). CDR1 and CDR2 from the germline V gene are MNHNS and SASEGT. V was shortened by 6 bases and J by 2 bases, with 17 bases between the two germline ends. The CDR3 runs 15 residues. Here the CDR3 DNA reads TGTGCCAGCAGGGGTTGGACATACTCAACCTACGAGCAGTACTTC. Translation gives CASRGWTYSTYEQYF.

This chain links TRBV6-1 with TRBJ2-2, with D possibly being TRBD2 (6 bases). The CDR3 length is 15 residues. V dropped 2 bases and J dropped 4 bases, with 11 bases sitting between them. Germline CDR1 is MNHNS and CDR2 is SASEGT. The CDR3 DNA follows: TGTGCCAGCAGTGAACCGGGGGAGGTCACCGGGGAGCTGTTTTTT. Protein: CASSEPGEVTGELFF.

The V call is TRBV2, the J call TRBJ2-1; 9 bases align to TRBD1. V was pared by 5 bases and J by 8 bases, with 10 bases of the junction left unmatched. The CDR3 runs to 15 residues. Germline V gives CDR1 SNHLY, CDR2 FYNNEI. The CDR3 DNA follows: TGTGCCAGCAGTCCGGGACAGGGAATTCTCGATGAGCAGTTCTTC. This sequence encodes CASSPGQGILDEQFF.

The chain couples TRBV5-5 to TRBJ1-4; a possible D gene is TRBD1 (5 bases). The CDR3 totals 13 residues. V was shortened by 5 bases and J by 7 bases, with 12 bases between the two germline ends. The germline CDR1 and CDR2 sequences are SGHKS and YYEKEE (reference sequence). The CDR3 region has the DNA TGTGCCAGCAGTCGGGACTTCTCTGAAAAACTGTTTTTT. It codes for CASSRDFSEKLFF.

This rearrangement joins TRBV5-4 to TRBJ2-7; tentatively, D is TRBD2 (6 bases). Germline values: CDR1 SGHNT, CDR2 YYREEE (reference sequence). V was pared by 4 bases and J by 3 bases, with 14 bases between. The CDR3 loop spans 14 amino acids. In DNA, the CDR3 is TGTGCCAGCAGCCGTGGGAGCGGGTACTACGAGCAGTACTTC. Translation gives CASSRGSGYYEQYF.

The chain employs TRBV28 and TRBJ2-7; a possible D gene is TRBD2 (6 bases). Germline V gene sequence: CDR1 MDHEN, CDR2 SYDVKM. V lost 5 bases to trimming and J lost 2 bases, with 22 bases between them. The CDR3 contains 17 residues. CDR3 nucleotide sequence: TGTGCCAGCAGTGATAACCCTCGGGCGGGGTCTACCTACGAGCAGTACTTC. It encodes CASSDNPRAGSTYEQYF. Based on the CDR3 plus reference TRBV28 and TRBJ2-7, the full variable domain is DVKVTQSSRYLVKRTGEKVFLECVQDMDHENMFWYRQDPGLGLRLIYFSYDVKMKEKGDIPEGYSVSREKKERFSLILESASTNQTSMYLCASSDNPRAGSTYEQYFGPGTRLTVT.

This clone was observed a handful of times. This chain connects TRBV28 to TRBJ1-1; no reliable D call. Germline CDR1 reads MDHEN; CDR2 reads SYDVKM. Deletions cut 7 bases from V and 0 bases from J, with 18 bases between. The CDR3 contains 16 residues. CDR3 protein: CASTEGKHRMNTEAFF. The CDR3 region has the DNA TGTGCCAGCACGGAGGGCAAACACCGGATGAACACTGAAGCTTTCTTT.

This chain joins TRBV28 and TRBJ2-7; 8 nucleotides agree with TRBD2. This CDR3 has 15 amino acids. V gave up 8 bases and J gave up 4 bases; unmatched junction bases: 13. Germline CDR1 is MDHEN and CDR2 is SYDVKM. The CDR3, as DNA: TGTGCCAGCCCAGTTTTCGGAAGCGGGAGTTACGAGCAGTACTTC. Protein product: CASPVFGSGSYEQYF. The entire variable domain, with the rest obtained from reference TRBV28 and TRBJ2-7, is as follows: DVKVTQSSRYLVKRTGEKVFLECVQDMDHENMFWYRQDPGLGLRLIYFSYDVKMKEKGDIPEGYSVSREKKERFSLILESASTNQTSMYLCASPVFGSGSYEQYFGPGTRLTVT.

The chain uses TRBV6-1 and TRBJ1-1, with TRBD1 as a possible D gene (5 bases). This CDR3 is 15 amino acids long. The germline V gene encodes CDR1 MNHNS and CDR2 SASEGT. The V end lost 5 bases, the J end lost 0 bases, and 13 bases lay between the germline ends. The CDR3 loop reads CASSPSDSMNTEAFF. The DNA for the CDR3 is TGTGCCAGCAGTCCCTCTGACAGCATGAACACTGAAGCTTTCTTT.

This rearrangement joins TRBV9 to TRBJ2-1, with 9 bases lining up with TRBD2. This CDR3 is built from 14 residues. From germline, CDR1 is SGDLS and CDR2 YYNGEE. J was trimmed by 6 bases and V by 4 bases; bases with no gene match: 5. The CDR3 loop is CASSSGTSFNEQFF. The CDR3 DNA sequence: TGTGCCAGCAGCTCCGGGACTAGCTTCAATGAGCAGTTCTTC.

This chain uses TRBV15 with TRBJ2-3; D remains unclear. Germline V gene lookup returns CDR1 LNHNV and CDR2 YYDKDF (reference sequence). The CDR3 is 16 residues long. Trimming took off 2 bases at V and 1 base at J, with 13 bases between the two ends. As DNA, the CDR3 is TGTGCCACCAGCAGAAGAGTGAGCGCAGGCACAGATACGCAGTATTTT. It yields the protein CATSRRVSAGTDTQYF.

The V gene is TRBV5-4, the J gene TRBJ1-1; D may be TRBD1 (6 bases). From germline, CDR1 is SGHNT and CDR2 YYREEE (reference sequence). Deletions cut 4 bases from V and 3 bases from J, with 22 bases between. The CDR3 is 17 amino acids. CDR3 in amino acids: CASSPTVQDRSYTEAFF. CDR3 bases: TGTGCCAGCAGCCCAACCGTGCAAGACAGGTCCTACACTGAAGCTTTCTTT.

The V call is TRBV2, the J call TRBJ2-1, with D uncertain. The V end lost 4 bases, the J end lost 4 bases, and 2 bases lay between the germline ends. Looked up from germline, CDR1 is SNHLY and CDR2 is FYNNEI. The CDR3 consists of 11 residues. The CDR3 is CASSAYNEQFF. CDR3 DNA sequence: TGTGCCAGCAGTGCTTACAATGAGCAGTTCTTC.

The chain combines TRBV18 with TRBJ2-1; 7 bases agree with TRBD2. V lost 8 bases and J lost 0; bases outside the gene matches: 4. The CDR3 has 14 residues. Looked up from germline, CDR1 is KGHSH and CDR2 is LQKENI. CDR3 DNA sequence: TGTGCCAGCGGAGCGGGAAGCTCCTACAATGAGCAGTTCTTC. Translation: CASGAGSSYNEQFF.

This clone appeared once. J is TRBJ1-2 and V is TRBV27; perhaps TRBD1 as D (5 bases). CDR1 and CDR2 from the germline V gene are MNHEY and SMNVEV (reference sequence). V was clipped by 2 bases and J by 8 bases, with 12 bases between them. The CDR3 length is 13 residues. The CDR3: CASSLAGSKGYTF. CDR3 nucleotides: TGTGCCAGCAGTTTAGCAGGGTCAAAAGGCTACACCTTC.

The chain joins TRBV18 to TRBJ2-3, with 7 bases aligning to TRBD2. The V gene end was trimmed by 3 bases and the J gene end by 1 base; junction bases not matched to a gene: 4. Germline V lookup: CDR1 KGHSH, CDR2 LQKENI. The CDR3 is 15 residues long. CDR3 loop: CASSPRLAGTDTQYF. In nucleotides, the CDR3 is TGTGCCAGCTCACCGAGACTAGCCGGCACAGATACGCAGTATTTT.

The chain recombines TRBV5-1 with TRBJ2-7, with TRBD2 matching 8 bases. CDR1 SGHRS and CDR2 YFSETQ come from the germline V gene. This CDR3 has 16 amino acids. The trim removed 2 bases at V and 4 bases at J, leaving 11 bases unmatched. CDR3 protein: CASSLGGRSPGYEQYF. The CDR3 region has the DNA TGCGCCAGCAGCTTAGGCGGGAGGTCCCCCGGGTACGAGCAGTACTTC. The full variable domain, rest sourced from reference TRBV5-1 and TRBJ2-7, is KAGVTQTPRYLIKTRGQQVTLSCSPISGHRSVSWYQQTPGQGLQFLFEYFSETQRNKGNFPGRFSGRQFSNSRSEMNVSTLELGDSALYLCASSLGGRSPGYEQYFGPGTRLTVT.

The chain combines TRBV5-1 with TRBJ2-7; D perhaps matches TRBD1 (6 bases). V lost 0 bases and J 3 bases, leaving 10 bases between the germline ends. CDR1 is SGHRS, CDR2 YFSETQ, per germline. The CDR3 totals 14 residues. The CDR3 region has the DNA TGCGCCAGCAGCTTGGCTCAGGGGATCTACGAGCAGTACTTC. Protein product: CASSLAQGIYEQYF.

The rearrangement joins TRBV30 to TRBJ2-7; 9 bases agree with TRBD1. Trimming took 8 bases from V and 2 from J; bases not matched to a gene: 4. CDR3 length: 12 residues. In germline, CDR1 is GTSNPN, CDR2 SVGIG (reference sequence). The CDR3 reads CAGGTGPYEQYF. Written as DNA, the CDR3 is TGTGCCGGGGGGACAGGGCCCTACGAGCAGTACTTC.

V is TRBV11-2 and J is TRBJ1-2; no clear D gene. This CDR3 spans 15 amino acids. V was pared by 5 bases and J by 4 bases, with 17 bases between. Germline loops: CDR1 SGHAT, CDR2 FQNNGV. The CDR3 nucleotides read TGTGCCAGCAGCCTTCAACTGACACAGATCTATGGCTACACCTTC. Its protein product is CASSLQLTQIYGYTF.

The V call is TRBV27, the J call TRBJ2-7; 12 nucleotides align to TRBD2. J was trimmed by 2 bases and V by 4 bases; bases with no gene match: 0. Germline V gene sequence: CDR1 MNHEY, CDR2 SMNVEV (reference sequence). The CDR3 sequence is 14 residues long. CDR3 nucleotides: TGTGCCAGCAGTTGGACTAGCGGGGCCTACGAGCAGTACTTC. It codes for CASSWTSGAYEQYF.

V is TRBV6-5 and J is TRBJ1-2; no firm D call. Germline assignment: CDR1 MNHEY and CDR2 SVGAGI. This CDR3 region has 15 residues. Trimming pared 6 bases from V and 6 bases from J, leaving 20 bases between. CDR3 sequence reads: CASSPDGRRGDGYTF. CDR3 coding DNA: TGTGCCAGCAGCCCCGACGGCCGAAGAGGTGATGGCTACACCTTC.

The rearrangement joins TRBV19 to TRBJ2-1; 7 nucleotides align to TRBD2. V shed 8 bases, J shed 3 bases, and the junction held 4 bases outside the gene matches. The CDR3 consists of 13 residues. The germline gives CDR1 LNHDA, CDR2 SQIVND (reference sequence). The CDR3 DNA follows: TGTGCCAGTCAAGCGGGGCTCTACAATGAGCAGTTCTTC. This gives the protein CASQAGLYNEQFF.

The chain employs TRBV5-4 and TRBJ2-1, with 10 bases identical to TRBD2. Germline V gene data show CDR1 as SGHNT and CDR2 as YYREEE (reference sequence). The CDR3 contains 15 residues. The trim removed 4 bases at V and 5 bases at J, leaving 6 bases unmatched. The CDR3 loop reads CASSRTSGGHNEQFF. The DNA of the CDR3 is TGTGCCAGCAGCCGGACTAGCGGAGGGCACAATGAGCAGTTCTTC.